This T cell receptor beta chain derives from a study of blood T cell repertoires in COVID-19. Overall study context: Sources were T cells, B-cell-depleted T cells, or PBMCs; the material itself was cDNA or gDNA.

In the original workflow: Amplification of reference gene primers was used by the study to estimate nucleated cell counts. Generated by immunoSEQ multiplex PCR, the TCRdb table keeps only in-frame clones and is missing some. V and J calls and clone size are copied from that table; D and trimming were computed from the DNA. The profile shows 250,000 to 300,000 clones, approximately 86% of them singletons. This TCR came from a woman aged 60-75 years with COVID-19, enrolled during active disease. Material for sequencing was peripheral blood.

The CDR3 DNA reads as TGTGCCAGCAGAACCCCCGGTGGTCAGCCCCAGCATTTT. This gives the protein CASRTPGGQPQHF. This chain connects TRBV28 to TRBJ1-5; D not resolved. Trimming took off 6 bases at V and 6 bases at J, with 12 bases between the two ends. This CDR3 comprises 13 residues. CDR1 is MDHEN and CDR2 is SYDVKM in the germline V gene.